The 3 T cell receptor beta chains presented below share a single source sample, sequenced in a study of blood T cell repertoires in COVID-19. TCRdb keeps only in-frame clones here, not all; method: immunoSEQ multiplex PCR. The sample lists about 210,000 clones, approximately 85% seen once, with approximately 5% in the top ten. Sequencing was performed on peripheral blood. Every receptor here comes from a woman aged 70-85 years with COVID-19, enrolled during active disease.

The genes are TRBV7-2 and TRBJ2-5; 9 bases match TRBD2. The germline V gene has CDR1 SGHTA and CDR2 FQGNSA. Losses at the gene ends were 3 bases for V and 2 bases for J; bases not matched to a gene: 4. CDR3 length: 15 residues. The CDR3 spells CASSFISGSQETQYF. CDR3 bases: TGTGCCAGCAGCTTCATTAGCGGGAGTCAAGAGACCCAGTACTTC.

J is TRBJ2-5 and V is TRBV30; D possibly corresponds to TRBD1 (5 bases). The germline V gene encodes CDR1 GTSNPN and CDR2 SVGIG (reference sequence). The CDR3 consists of 12 residues. V shed 4 bases and J shed 2 bases, with 8 bases lying between them. The CDR3 nucleotides are TGTGCCTGGAATCAGGGACAAGAGACCCAGTACTTC. Its protein product is CAWNQGQETQYF.

Ten or more counts support this clone. The rearrangement joins TRBV6-2 or TRBV6-3 to TRBJ1-5; possibly TRBD1 for D (5 bases). The CDR3 extends over 14 amino acids. The ends were cut back, 2 bases at V and 3 bases at J, with 8 bases in the middle. Germline CDR1 reads MNHEY; CDR2 reads SVGEGT. The CDR3 coding sequence is TGTGCCAGCAGTTACCGGACACTCAATCAGCCCCAGCATTTT. Translating it yields CASSYRTLNQPQHF.